This TCR beta chain emerged from a study of response to subunit inactivated influenza vaccine. Study-wide findings and caveats: Authors proposed each seasonal influenza vaccination draws in few new T cells.

TCRdb processed the RT-PCR reads anew with MiXCR; each CDR3 protein has one entry. This repertoire shows about 780,000 distinct CDR3 sequences, approximately 18% found once; its top ten account for approximately 11%. The CDR3 covers 16 residues. CDR1 is SGHDT and CDR2 is YYEEEE in the germline V gene. The V end was cut by 2 bases, the J end by 4 bases, with 16 bases between. This clonotype was seen ten or more times. Its antigen is unknown. This chain joins TRBV5-6 and TRBJ2-1, with D tentatively TRBD2 (5 bases). The sample in question was PBMCs from blood, obtained 5 days after vaccination. The receptor's source is a middle-aged man who received an inactivated influenza vaccine. CDR3 residues: CASSLSEIRRYNEQFF. The CDR3 DNA follows: TGTGCCAGCAGCTTATCAGAAATCAGGAGGTACAATGAGCAGTTCTTC.